What follows is one T cell receptor beta chain and its context. Random hexamers were used to reverse transcribe an amount of about 0.45 to 1 ug RNA. Amplification of TCR beta CDR3 used immunoSEQ multiplex PCR across 54 Vbeta and 13 Jbeta. TCRdb independently ran MiXCR on the immunoSEQ multiplex PCR reads; one entry per CDR3 protein. The sample carries more than 70,000 distinct CDR3 sequences, 85% to 95% recorded once. Looked up from germline, CDR1 is PRHDT and CDR2 is FYEKMQ (reference sequence). The CDR3 contains 12 residues. V was cut by 5 bases and J by 6 bases, with 8 bases left in between. The individuals used as controls were healthy donors who had been matched for both age and sex. Negative magnetic isolation gave CD8+ and CD4+ cells; FACS enriched CD8+ TEMRA. The entry originates in a study of CD8 T cells in Susac syndrome.

The sample was CD8+ T cells from PBMCs. The chain links TRBV13 to TRBJ2-1; D uncertain. This clonotype was obtained from a human donor in good health. The CDR3 coding sequence is TGTGCCAGCAGCCTGAGAGGCAATGAGCAGTTCTTC. Protein: CASSLRGNEQFF. Using reference TRBV13 and TRBJ2-1 for the parts outside the CDR3, the full variable domain is AAGVIQSPRHLIKEKRETATLKCYPIPRHDTVYWYQQGPGQDPQFLISFYEKMQSDKGSIPDRFSAQQFSDYHSELNMSSLELGDSALYFCASSLRGNEQFFGPGTRLTVL.